The 12 T cell receptor beta chains below come from one sample, sequenced in a study of cytomegalovirus exposure and HLA in healthy donors. The study ran its PCR with 60 Vbeta and 13 Jbeta primers. Sequencing was performed with immunoSEQ multiplex PCR; in TCRdb, only in-frame clones are kept and a portion is missing. The table has over 30,000 clones, about 79% seen once. Sequencing input: PBMCs. The receptors here all came from a woman aged 18-29 years in good health and CMV-seronegative.

The chain employs TRBV4-1 and TRBJ2-1; a weak D match, TRBD1 (5 bases). The V gene lost 0 bases and the J gene lost 9 bases, with 9 bases spanning the gap. The CDR3 consists of 13 residues. Germline V gene sequence: CDR1 MGHRA, CDR2 YSYEKL. CDR3 sequence reads: CASSQDDGAEQFF. The CDR3 coding sequence is TGCGCCAGCAGCCAAGACGATGGGGCTGAGCAGTTCTTC.

This chain uses TRBV7-2 with TRBJ2-3, with D perhaps matching TRBD1 (6 bases). CDR1 SGHTA and CDR2 FQGNSA come from the germline V gene. Trimming left V 5 bases short and J 2 bases short, with 11 bases between. This CDR3 has 14 residues. CDR3 loop: CASSPGQFTDTQYF. Written as DNA, the CDR3 is TGTGCCAGCAGCCCAGGACAGTTCACAGATACGCAGTATTTT.

This clone has just a few counts. V gene TRBV7-9 combines with J gene TRBJ1-4, with a weak D call TRBD1 (5 bases). Trimming cost V 4 bases and J 2 bases, with 8 bases left between them. The CDR3 totals 14 residues. CDR1 and CDR2 from the germline V gene are SEHNR and FQNEAQ (reference sequence). This CDR3 is CASSSRGTNEKLFF. The DNA for the CDR3 is TGTGCCAGCAGCTCAAGGGGTACTAATGAAAAACTGTTTTTT.

A remark on this clone: Other DNA sequences in the same sample also yield this CDR3. The CDR3 loop reads CASSIRDNSSYEQYF. Here the CDR3 DNA reads TGTGCCAGCAGTATCCGGGATAACAGCTCCTACGAGCAGTACTTC. The chain recombines TRBV25-1 with TRBJ2-7; D possibly corresponds to TRBD2 (5 bases). CDR3 size: 15 residues. V was pared by 5 bases and J by 0 bases, with 14 bases between. Looked up from germline, CDR1 is MGHDK and CDR2 is SYGVNS.

The chain is built from TRBV19 and TRBJ2-2, with 9 bases fitting TRBD2. The CDR3 spans 15 residues. The germline V gene encodes CDR1 LNHDA and CDR2 SQIVND (reference sequence). The V and J ends lost 6 bases and 3 bases, in that order; junction bases with no gene match: 5. The CDR3 region has the DNA TGTGCCAGTAGCAGCGGGAGGCTCGACACCGGGGAGCTGTTTTTT. Its translation: CASSSGRLDTGELFF.

The chain is built from TRBV7-6 and TRBJ2-1, with 10 nucleotides matching TRBD2. This CDR3 is 15 amino acids long. Germline CDR1 and CDR2: SGHVS and FNYEAQ. The J segment lost 6 bases and the V segment lost 4 bases, leaving 6 bases of the junction unmatched. The CDR3 reads CASSSAPSGGNEQFF. The CDR3 DNA reads TGTGCCAGCAGCTCGGCCCCTAGCGGGGGCAATGAGCAGTTCTTC. Full variable domain (missing parts from reference TRBV7-6 and TRBJ2-1): GAGVSQSPRYKVTKRGQDVALRCDPISGHVSLYWYRQALGQGPEFLTYFNYEAQQDKSGLPNDRFSAERPEGSISTLTIQRTEQRDSAMYRCASSSAPSGGNEQFFGPGTRLTVL.

This sequence joins TRBV10-3 and TRBJ1-4; 9 nucleotides line up with TRBD1. The CDR3 totals 15 residues. The trim removed 5 bases at V and 6 bases at J, leaving 7 bases unmatched. Germline V gives CDR1 ENHRY, CDR2 SYGVKD. The CDR3 reads CAISSPGQGYEKLFF. CDR3 nucleotide sequence: TGTGCCATCAGTTCACCGGGACAGGGTTATGAAAAACTGTTTTTT.

This chain links TRBV7-2 with TRBJ2-3; D is unresolved. Germline CDR1 is SGHTA and CDR2 is FQGNSA. V was trimmed by 3 bases and J by 6 bases, leaving 10 bases between them. The CDR3 consists of 13 residues. The CDR3 protein is CASSFTKWDTQYF. The DNA for the CDR3 is TGTGCCAGCAGCTTCACTAAGTGGGATACGCAGTATTTT.

The CDR3 DNA follows: TGTGCCAGCAGTTTAGGAGGGACCTACAATGAGCAGTTCTTC. Amino acids: CASSLGGTYNEQFF. The chain employs TRBV27 and TRBJ2-1, with D perhaps TRBD2 (6 bases). The CDR3 is 14 amino acids. Per the germline V gene, CDR1 is MNHEY and CDR2 is SMNVEV (reference sequence). Trimming took 2 bases from V and 2 from J, leaving 7 bases between them.

This chain connects TRBV19 to TRBJ2-1; TRBD1 agrees at 9 bases. J was trimmed by 6 bases and V by 5 bases; bases with no gene match: 5. Germline CDR1 is LNHDA and CDR2 is SQIVND (reference sequence). CDR3 length: 14 amino acids. CDR3 region: CASSLTGGVNEQFF. The DNA for the CDR3 is TGTGCCAGTAGTTTGACAGGGGGGGTCAATGAGCAGTTCTTC.

The rearrangement links TRBV6-4 to TRBJ2-1; 7 positions agree with TRBD2. Germline CDR1 MRHNA, CDR2 SNTAGT. Trimming cost V 3 bases and J 3 bases; bases outside gene matches: 8. This CDR3 is built from 16 residues. CDR3 nucleotides: TGTGCCAGCAGTGAAGATTCGGGGGGAGGCTACAATGAGCAGTTCTTC. Its protein product is CASSEDSGGGYNEQFF.

The chain has TRBV2 and TRBJ2-1; 7 positions match TRBD2. The germline gives CDR1 SNHLY, CDR2 FYNNEI. This CDR3 is built from 18 residues. V dropped 2 bases and J dropped 4; count of bases not matched to a gene: 14. In DNA form, the CDR3 reads TGTGCCAGCAGTGAAACTTTAGTCGGCGGGGGACCATACAATGAGCAGTTCTTC. It is translated as CASSETLVGGGPYNEQFF.